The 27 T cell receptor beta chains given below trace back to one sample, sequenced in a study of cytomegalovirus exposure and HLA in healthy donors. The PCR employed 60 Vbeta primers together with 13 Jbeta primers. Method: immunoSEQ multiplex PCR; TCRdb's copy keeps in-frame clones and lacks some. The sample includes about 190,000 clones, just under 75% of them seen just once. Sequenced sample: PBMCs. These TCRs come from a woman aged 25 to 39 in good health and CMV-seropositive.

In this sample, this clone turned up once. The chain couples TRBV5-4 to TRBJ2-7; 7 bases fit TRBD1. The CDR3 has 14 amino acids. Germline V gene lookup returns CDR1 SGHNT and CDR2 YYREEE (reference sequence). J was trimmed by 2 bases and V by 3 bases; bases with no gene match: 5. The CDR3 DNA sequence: TGTGCCAGCAGCTCCCCGGGACAGACCTACGAGCAGTACTTC. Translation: CASSSPGQTYEQYF.

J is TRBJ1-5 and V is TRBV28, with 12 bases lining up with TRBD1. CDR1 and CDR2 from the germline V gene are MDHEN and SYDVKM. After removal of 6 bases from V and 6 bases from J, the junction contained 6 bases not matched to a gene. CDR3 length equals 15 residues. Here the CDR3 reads CASSRGTGGPQPQHF. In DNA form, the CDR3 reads TGTGCCAGCAGCCGTGGGACAGGGGGCCCTCAGCCCCAGCATTTT.

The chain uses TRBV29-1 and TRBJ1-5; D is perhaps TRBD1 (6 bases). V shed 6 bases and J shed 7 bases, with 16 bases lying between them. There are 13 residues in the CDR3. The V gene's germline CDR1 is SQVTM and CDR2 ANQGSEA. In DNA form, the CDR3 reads TGCAGCGTAGGAGGGGGGGGTGGACAGCCCCAGCATTTT. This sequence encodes CSVGGGGGQPQHF.

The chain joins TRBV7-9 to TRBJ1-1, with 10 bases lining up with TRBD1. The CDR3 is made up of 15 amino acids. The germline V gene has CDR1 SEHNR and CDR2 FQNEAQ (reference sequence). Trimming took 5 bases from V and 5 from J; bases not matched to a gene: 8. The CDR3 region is CASSPRDRGGTEAFF. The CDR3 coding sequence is TGTGCCAGCAGCCCTCGGGACAGGGGAGGGACTGAAGCTTTCTTT.

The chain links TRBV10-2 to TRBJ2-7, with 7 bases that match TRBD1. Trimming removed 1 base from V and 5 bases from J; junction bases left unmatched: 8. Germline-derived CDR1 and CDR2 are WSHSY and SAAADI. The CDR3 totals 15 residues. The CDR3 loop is CASSEFGTDRHEQYF. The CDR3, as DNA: TGCGCCAGCAGTGAGTTCGGGACAGATAGACACGAGCAGTACTTC.

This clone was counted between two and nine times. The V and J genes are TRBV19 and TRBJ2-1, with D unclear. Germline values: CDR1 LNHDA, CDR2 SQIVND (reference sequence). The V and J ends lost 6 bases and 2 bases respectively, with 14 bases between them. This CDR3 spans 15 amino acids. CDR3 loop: CASRPDRSPYNEQFF. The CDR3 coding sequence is TGTGCCAGTAGACCTGACCGGAGCCCCTACAATGAGCAGTTCTTC.

The CDR3 spells CASSFRGLTNTGELFF. DNA of the CDR3: TGCGCCAGCAGCTTCAGAGGGCTAACGAACACCGGGGAGCTGTTTTTT. This sequence joins TRBV5-1 and TRBJ2-2, with TRBD2 as a possible D gene (5 bases). The germline gives CDR1 SGHRS, CDR2 YFSETQ. Trimming shortened V by 2 bases and J by 0 bases, and 11 bases separated the two germline ends. The CDR3 consists of 16 residues.

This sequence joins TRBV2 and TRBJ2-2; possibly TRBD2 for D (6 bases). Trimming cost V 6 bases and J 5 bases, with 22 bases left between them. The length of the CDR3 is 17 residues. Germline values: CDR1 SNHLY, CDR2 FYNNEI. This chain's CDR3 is CASRDWAGFRVTGELFF. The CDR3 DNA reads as TGTGCCAGCAGGGACTGGGCGGGATTCAGGGTGACCGGGGAGCTGTTTTTT.

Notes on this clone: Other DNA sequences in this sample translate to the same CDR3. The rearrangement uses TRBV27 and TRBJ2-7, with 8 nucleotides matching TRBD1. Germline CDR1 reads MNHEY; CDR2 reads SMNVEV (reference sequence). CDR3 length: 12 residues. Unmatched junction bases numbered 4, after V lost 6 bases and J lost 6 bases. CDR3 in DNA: TGTGCCAGCAGCTCGACAGGGGTCGAGCAGTACTTC. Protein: CASSSTGVEQYF.

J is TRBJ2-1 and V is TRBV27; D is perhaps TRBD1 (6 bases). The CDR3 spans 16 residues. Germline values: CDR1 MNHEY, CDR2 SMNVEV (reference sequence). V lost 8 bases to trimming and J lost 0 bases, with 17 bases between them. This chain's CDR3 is CASWVSGTSSYNEQFF. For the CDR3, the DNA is TGTGCCAGCTGGGTTTCCGGGACATCCTCCTACAATGAGCAGTTCTTC.

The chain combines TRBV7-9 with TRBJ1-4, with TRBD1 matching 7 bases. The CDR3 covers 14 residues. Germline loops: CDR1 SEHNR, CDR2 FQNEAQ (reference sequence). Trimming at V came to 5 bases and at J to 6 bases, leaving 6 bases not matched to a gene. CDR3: CASSADRADEKLFF. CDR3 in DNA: TGTGCCAGCAGCGCAGACAGGGCGGATGAAAAACTGTTTTTT.

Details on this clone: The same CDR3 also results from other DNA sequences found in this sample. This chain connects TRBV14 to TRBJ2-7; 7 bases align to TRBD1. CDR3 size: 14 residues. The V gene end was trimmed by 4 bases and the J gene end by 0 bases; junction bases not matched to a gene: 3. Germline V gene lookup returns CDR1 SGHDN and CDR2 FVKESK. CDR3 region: CASSPRGSSYEQYF. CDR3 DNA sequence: TGTGCCAGCAGCCCCAGGGGGAGCTCCTACGAGCAGTACTTC.

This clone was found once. The CDR3 here is CASSLDRSRGNEQYF. CDR3 nucleotide sequence: TGTGCCAGCAGCTTAGATCGTAGCAGGGGTAACGAGCAGTACTTC. V and J are TRBV11-2 and TRBJ2-7, with a weak D call TRBD1 (6 bases). Germline-derived CDR1 and CDR2 are SGHAT and FQNNGV. The CDR3 totals 15 residues. Trimming stripped 0 bases from V and 5 bases from J, with 14 bases between. The full variable domain, with the rest looked up from reference TRBV11-2 and TRBJ2-7, is EAGVAQSPRYKIIEKRQSVAFWCNPISGHATLYWYQQILGQGPKLLIQFQNNGVVDDSQLPKDRFSAERLKGVDSTLKIQPAKLEDSAVYLCASSLDRSRGNEQYFGPGTRLTVT.

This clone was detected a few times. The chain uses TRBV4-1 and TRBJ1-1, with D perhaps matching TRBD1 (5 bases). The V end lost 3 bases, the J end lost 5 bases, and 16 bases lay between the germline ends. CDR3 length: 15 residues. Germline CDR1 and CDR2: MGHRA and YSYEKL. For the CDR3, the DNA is TGCGCCAGCAGCCAGGGGGGGGGAGGAAAGACTGAAGCTTTCTTT. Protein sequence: CASSQGGGGKTEAFF.

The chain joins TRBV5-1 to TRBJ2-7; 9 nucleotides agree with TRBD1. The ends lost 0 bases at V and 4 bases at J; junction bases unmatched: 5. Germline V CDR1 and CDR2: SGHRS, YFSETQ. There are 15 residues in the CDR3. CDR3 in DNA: TGCGCCAGCAGCTTGGCCCCGGGACAGGGATACGAGCAGTACTTC. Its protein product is CASSLAPGQGYEQYF. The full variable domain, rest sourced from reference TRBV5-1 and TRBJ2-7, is KAGVTQTPRYLIKTRGQQVTLSCSPISGHRSVSWYQQTPGQGLQFLFEYFSETQRNKGNFPGRFSGRQFSNSRSEMNVSTLELGDSALYLCASSLAPGQGYEQYFGPGTRLTVT.

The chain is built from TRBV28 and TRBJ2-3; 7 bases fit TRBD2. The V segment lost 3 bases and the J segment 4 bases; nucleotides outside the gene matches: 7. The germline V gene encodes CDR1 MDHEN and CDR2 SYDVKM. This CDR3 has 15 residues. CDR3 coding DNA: TGTGCCAGCAGTTTGGGAGCGGGACCCGCAGATACGCAGTATTTT. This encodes CASSLGAGPADTQYF. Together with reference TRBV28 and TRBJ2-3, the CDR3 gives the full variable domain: DVKVTQSSRYLVKRTGEKVFLECVQDMDHENMFWYRQDPGLGLRLIYFSYDVKMKEKGDIPEGYSVSREKKERFSLILESASTNQTSMYLCASSLGAGPADTQYFGPGTRLTVL.

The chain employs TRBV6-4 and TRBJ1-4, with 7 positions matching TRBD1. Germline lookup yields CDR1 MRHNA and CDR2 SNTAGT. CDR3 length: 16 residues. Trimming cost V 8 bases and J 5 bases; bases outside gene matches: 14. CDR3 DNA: TGTGCCAGCCTACGACAGGGCAAATTGACAAATGAAAAACTGTTTTTT. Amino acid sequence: CASLRQGKLTNEKLFF.

This chain's CDR3 is CASSYGTPGNEQYF. The CDR3 coding sequence is TGCGCCAGCAGCTACGGGACACCCGGGAACGAGCAGTACTTC. The V gene is TRBV5-1, the J gene TRBJ2-7; tentative D call: TRBD1 (6 bases). Germline CDR1 is SGHRS and CDR2 is YFSETQ. The CDR3 runs 14 residues. V lost 3 bases and J lost 5, with 15 bases in between.

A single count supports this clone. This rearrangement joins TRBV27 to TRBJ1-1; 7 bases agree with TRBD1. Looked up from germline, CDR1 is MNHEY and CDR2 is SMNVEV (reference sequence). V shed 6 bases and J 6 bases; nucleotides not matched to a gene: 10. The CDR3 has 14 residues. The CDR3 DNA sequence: TGTGCCAGCAGCCCCGACAGGGAGGTGGCTGAAGCTTTCTTT. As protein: CASSPDREVAEAFF.

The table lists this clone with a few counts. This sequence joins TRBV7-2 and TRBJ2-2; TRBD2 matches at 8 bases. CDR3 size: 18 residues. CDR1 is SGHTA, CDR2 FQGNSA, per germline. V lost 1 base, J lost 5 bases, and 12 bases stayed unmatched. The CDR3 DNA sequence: TGTGCCAGCAGCTTAGATGGGCTAGCGGGCCTGGCGACCGGGGAGCTGTTTTTT. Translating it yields CASSLDGLAGLATGELFF.

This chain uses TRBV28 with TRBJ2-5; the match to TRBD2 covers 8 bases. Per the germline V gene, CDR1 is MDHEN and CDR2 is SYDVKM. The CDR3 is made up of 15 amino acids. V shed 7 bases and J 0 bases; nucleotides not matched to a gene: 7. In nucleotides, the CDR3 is TGTGCCAGCATGGAACCGGGGGGGGACCAAGAGACCCAGTACTTC. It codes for CASMEPGGDQETQYF.

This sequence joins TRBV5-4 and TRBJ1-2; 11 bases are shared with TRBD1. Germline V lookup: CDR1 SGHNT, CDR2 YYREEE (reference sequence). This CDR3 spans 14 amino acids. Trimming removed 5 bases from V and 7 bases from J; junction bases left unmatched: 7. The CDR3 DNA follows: TGTGCCAGCAGTCGAGGACAGGGGGCAGGTGGCTACACCTTC. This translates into CASSRGQGAGGYTF.

CDR3 coding DNA: TGTGCCAGCAGCCTCGTCCCGGGACAGGGGGCTGGAAACACCATATATTTT. This translates into CASSLVPGQGAGNTIYF. J is TRBJ1-3 and V is TRBV7-6; 11 bases line up with TRBD1. The CDR3 covers 17 residues. Germline V gene sequence: CDR1 SGHVS, CDR2 FNYEAQ. V was clipped by 5 bases and J by 2 bases; unmatched bases: 8.

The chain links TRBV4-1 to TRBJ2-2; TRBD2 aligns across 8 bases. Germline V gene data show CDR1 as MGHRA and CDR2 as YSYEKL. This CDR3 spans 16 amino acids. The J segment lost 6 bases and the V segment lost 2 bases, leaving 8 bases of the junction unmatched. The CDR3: CASSQPTGREAGELFF. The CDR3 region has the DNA TGCGCCAGCAGCCAACCCACAGGGCGGGAGGCCGGGGAGCTGTTTTTT.

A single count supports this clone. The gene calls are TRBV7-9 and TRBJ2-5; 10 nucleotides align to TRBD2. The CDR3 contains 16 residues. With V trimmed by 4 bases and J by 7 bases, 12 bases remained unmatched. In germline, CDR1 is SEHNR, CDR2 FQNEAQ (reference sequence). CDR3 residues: CASSSGRLAGGGTQYF. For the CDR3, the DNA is TGTGCCAGCAGCTCGGGGCGGTTAGCGGGAGGAGGGACCCAGTACTTC.

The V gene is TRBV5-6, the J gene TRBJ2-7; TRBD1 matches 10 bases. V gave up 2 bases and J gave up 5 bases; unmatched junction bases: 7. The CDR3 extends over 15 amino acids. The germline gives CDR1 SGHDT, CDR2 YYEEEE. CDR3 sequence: CASSFPGQGSDEQYF. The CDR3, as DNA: TGTGCCAGCAGCTTCCCGGGACAGGGGTCCGACGAGCAGTACTTC.

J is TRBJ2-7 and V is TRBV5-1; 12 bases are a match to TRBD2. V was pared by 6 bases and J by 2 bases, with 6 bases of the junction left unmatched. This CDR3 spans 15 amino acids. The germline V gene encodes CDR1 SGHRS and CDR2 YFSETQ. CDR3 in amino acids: CASTLAGGPPYEQYF. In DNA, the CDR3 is TGCGCCAGCACTCTAGCGGGAGGGCCTCCCTACGAGCAGTACTTC.